Each of the 13 T cell receptor beta chains below was sequenced from the same sample in a study of beta chain features in type 1 diabetes. The entirety of the isolated RNA underwent reverse transcription, so expressed TCRB transcripts were sequenced. Clones were read by immunoSEQ multiplex PCR, and TCRdb kept only the in-frame ones, dropping some. Among around 300,000 clones listed, about 7.8% were seen once. What was sequenced was central memory CD4+ T cells from blood. The receptors derive from a woman in her late teens or twenties in good health.

This chain uses TRBV19 with TRBJ2-1, with D possibly called TRBD1 or TRBD2 (5 bases each). The germline V gene has CDR1 LNHDA and CDR2 SQIVND (reference sequence). Trimming took off 3 bases at V and 9 bases at J, with 12 bases between the two ends. The CDR3 consists of 13 residues. In nucleotides, the CDR3 is TGTGCCAGTAGTATCCAGCGTGGGGGTGAGCAGTTCTTC. This gives the protein CASSIQRGGEQFF.

This clone came up a few times. This chain links TRBV10-3 with TRBJ1-5; the D is unclear. This CDR3 region has 13 residues. V lost 0 bases and J lost 4, with 4 bases in between. Germline loops: CDR1 ENHRY, CDR2 SYGVKD. CDR3 in amino acids: CAISESFNQPQHF. In DNA form, the CDR3 reads TGTGCCATCAGTGAGTCGTTTAATCAGCCCCAGCATTTT.

Ten or more counts support this clone. V is TRBV6-6 and J is TRBJ2-4; D assignment may be TRBD1 or TRBD2 (5 bases each). The CDR3 contains 12 residues. V was cut by 7 bases and J by 8 bases, with 12 bases left in between. The germline gives CDR1 MNHNY, CDR2 SVGAGI (reference sequence). CDR3: CASIPVGHIQYF. Here the CDR3 DNA reads TGTGCCAGCATCCCAGTGGGACACATTCAGTACTTC.

This clone was seen only a few times. DNA for the CDR3: TGTGCCAGCAGTGAAGCTACCTACAGGGGTCGGGGTCAGCCCCAGCATTTT. Translation gives CASSEATYRGRGQPQHF. The chain joins TRBV6-1 to TRBJ1-5, with 7 bases matching TRBD1. V was clipped by 0 bases and J by 6 bases; unmatched bases: 11. This CDR3 region has 17 residues. Germline loops: CDR1 MNHNS, CDR2 SASEGT.

To note about this clone: Other DNA sequences in the same sample also yield this CDR3. The chain recombines TRBV18 with TRBJ1-2; D is ambiguous. V was pared by 2 bases and J by 0 bases, with 7 bases between. The length of the CDR3 is 14 residues. CDR1 and CDR2 (germline): KGHSH, LQKENI. DNA of the CDR3: TGTGCCAGCTCACCAGGTACAGCTAACTATGGCTACACCTTC. Protein: CASSPGTANYGYTF.

The V gene is TRBV7-2, the J gene TRBJ2-2; D not resolved. Germline CDR1 is SGHTA and CDR2 is FQGNSA. This CDR3 is built from 14 residues. V was trimmed by 5 bases and J by 5 bases, leaving 12 bases between them. In DNA form, the CDR3 reads TGTGCCAGCAGCCCCAGAGTGGAAACCGGGGAGCTGTTTTTT. This gives the protein CASSPRVETGELFF.

This clone was picked up a small number of times. Possible read error: a much larger clone is one base away. The chain is built from TRBV28 and TRBJ1-6; a weak D match, TRBD1 (5 bases). The CDR3 loop spans 13 amino acids. CDR1 MDHEN and CDR2 SYDVKM come from the germline V gene. Trimming took 8 bases from V and 11 from J, leaving 16 bases between them. For the CDR3, the DNA is TGTGCCAGCGGGGGACGGTCCAATCCACCCCTCCACTTT. This gives the protein CASGGRSNPPLHF.

Here the CDR3 reads CSARTAYEQYF. The CDR3 DNA reads TGCAGCGCCCGGACAGCCTACGAGCAGTACTTC. V and J are TRBV29-1 and TRBJ2-7, with D possibly TRBD1 on 6 matching bases. Per germline, CDR1 SQVTM and CDR2 ANQGSEA. V was shortened by 7 bases and J by 2 bases, with 9 bases between the two germline ends. The CDR3 is made up of 11 amino acids.

This chain joins TRBV7-2 and TRBJ2-5, with a possible D match to TRBD2 (6 bases). Germline CDR1 SGHTA, CDR2 FQGNSA. Trimming removed 1 base at V and 6 bases at J, with 15 bases between. The CDR3 totals 15 residues. The CDR3 DNA follows: TGTGCCAGCAGCTTAGGGGGGACTGCGAGACAGACCCAGTACTTC. It codes for CASSLGGTARQTQYF.

V usage is TRBV14 and J usage is TRBJ2-2; D is uncertain. V was clipped by 1 base and J by 7 bases, with 4 bases between them. CDR1 is SGHDN, CDR2 FVKESK, per germline. CDR3 length: 12 amino acids. This chain's CDR3 is CASSQGGGELFF. The CDR3 DNA reads TGTGCCAGCAGCCAAGGGGGCGGGGAGCTGTTTTTT.

V and J are TRBV9 and TRBJ1-5; 7 bases are shared with TRBD1. Germline loops: CDR1 SGDLS, CDR2 YYNGEE. The V gene end was trimmed by 0 bases and the J gene end by 1 base; junction bases not matched to a gene: 1. This CDR3 region has 15 residues. DNA of the CDR3: TGTGCCAGCAGCGTAGGGGACAGCAGCAATCAGCCCCAGCATTTT. Translating gives CASSVGDSSNQPQHF. Filled out from reference TRBV9 and TRBJ1-5, the complete variable domain reads DSGVTQTPKHLITATGQRVTLRCSPRSGDLSVYWYQQSLDQGLQFLIQYYNGEERAKGNILERFSAQQFPDLHSELNLSSLELGDSALYFCASSVGDSSNQPQHFGDGTRLSIL.

This clone was found many times. This chain joins TRBV5-4 and TRBJ2-5; a possible D gene is TRBD2 (5 bases). V was cut by 3 bases and J by 2 bases, with 14 bases left in between. The V gene's germline CDR1 is SGHNT and CDR2 YYREEE (reference sequence). The CDR3 runs 15 residues. CDR3 amino acids: CASSSSGNRQETQYF. DNA of the CDR3: TGTGCCAGCAGCTCCTCGGGAAATCGGCAAGAGACCCAGTACTTC.

This clone showed up just a few times. V and J are TRBV5-1 and TRBJ1-6; 7 bases are shared with TRBD1. Trimming at V came to 6 bases and at J to 5 bases, leaving 5 bases not matched to a gene. The CDR3 has 14 residues. Germline-derived CDR1 and CDR2 are SGHRS and YFSETQ. CDR3 in amino acids: CASKVGTDNSPLHF. CDR3 in DNA: TGCGCCAGCAAAGTCGGGACAGATAATTCACCCCTCCACTTT.